This is a list of T cell receptor beta chains from one sample in a study of cytomegalovirus exposure and HLA in healthy donors. Here immunoSEQ multiplex PCR was the method, and the copy in TCRdb shows in-frame clones only, minus some. The sample yields 170,000 or so clones, about 80% seen once. Specimen: PBMCs. Source of these receptors: a woman in her late teens or twenties in good health and CMV-seropositive. Each CDR3 is given with its conserved first and last residue. D genes are given only for firm matches. The size entry is marked missing in some rows and otherwise reads once, few, many or a size class.

cdr3_nt,cdr3_aa,v_call,clone_size,d_call,j_call
TGTGCCAGCAGCCAGAGAGGAGGGAATCAGCCCCAGCATTTT,CASSQRGGNQPQHF,TRBV5-5,NA,NA,TRBJ1-5
TGTGCCACCAGCAGAGAGAACCAGGGGGCCAGGGCCCATCAGCCCCAGCATTTT,CATSRENQGARAHQPQHF,TRBV15,NA,TRBD1,TRBJ1-5
TGTGCCAGCAGGCTATCGACTGGGGCATGGGCCCAGTACTTC,CASRLSTGAWAQYF,TRBV6-5,NA,NA,TRBJ2-5
TGCGCCAGCAGCTACGGACCGGACAGGGGTTATCAGCCCCAGCATTTT,CASSYGPDRGYQPQHF,TRBV5-1,NA,TRBD1,TRBJ1-5
TGTGCCAGCAGCTCTCAGAGCGGAGAGCCCCAGCATTTT,CASSSQSGEPQHF,TRBV7-9,once,NA,TRBJ1-5
TGTGCCAGCAGTCCTACAGGGCTAATGAACACTGAAGCTTTCTTT,CASSPTGLMNTEAFF,TRBV25-1,NA,NA,TRBJ1-1
TGCGCCAGCAGTCAGGTCGGGGAGGGCTCGGGCTCCTACGAGCAGTACTTC,CASSQVGEGSGSYEQYF,TRBV23-1,once,TRBD2,TRBJ2-7
TGTGCCAGCAGCCACACTAGCGGGGGCACAGATACGCAGTATTTT,CASSHTSGGTDTQYF,TRBV5-4,NA,TRBD2,TRBJ2-3
TGTGCCAGCAGTTTAGTAGGGGGAAGCAATCAGCCCCAGCATTTT,CASSLVGGSNQPQHF,TRBV27,NA,NA,TRBJ1-5
TGTGCCAGCAGCTTAGGCGGACAGGATCGATCACTATGGGGCTACACCTTC,CASSLGGQDRSLWGYTF,TRBV7-6,NA,TRBD1,TRBJ1-2
TGTGCCAGCAGCCTCGGACAGGGTCGGAGTAAAAGCGAAAAACTGTTTTTT,CASSLGQGRSKSEKLFF,TRBV2,NA,TRBD1,TRBJ1-4
TGTGCCACCAATTCCCAGGCGGGGGGCCCAGATACGCAGTATTTT,CATNSQAGGPDTQYF,TRBV5-6,NA,TRBD2,TRBJ2-3
TGTGCCACCAGCCCGGGGTCCAGTCCGGGACAGCCCCAGCATTTT,CATSPGSSPGQPQHF,TRBV15,NA,NA,TRBJ1-5
TGTGCCAGCAGCTACCGGGACAGGGGTCTTGGCTACACCTTC,CASSYRDRGLGYTF,TRBV6-1,NA,TRBD1,TRBJ1-2
TGTGCCACACGAACGATCAGGGTCTCTGGAAACACCATATATTTT,CATRTIRVSGNTIYF,TRBV10-3,NA,NA,TRBJ1-3
TGTGCCAGCAGCGGACAGTCCTACGAGCAGTACTTC,CASSGQSYEQYF,TRBV11-2,NA,NA,TRBJ2-7
TGCGCCAGCAGCCAAGATCCGTCGCCCAGGACAGGGTGGAACTATGGCTACACCTTC,CASSQDPSPRTGWNYGYTF,TRBV4-1,NA,TRBD1,TRBJ1-2
TGTGCCAGCAGCCCTTCTCGGTCAGACTTCGCTAACTATGGCTACACCTTC,CASSPSRSDFANYGYTF,TRBV4-2,NA,NA,TRBJ1-2
TGTGCCAGCAGTGTAAGGCTAGCGCTACAAGAGACCCAGTACTTC,CASSVRLALQETQYF,TRBV2,NA,NA,TRBJ2-5
TGTGCCAGCAGTTACTCGGCCCCCTCCTACGAGCAGTACTTC,CASSYSAPSYEQYF,TRBV6-5,NA,NA,TRBJ2-7
TGTGCCAGCAGCTTAGCGCGGGGGGGCCGGGCAGATACGCAGTATTTT,CASSLARGGRADTQYF,TRBV7-2,NA,TRBD2,TRBJ2-3
TGTGCCAGCAGCAGTACTAGCGGGGGGCGGGGTGAGCAGTTCTTC,CASSSTSGGRGEQFF,TRBV2,NA,TRBD2,TRBJ2-1
TGCGCCAGCAGCCAAGATTTTCATACAGATACGCAGTATTTT,CASSQDFHTDTQYF,TRBV4-3,once,NA,TRBJ2-3
TGTGCCAGTAGTCCCGGGACTTTCAGCTCCTACAATGAGCAGTTCTTC,CASSPGTFSSYNEQFF,TRBV19,once,NA,TRBJ2-1
TGTGCCAGCAGTTTTCGGTGGCAGACTGAGACCCAGTACTTC,CASSFRWQTETQYF,TRBV2,NA,NA,TRBJ2-5
TGTGCCAGCAGTAACCGGGACAGGGGGAACACCATATATTTT,CASSNRDRGNTIYF,TRBV6-1,once,TRBD1,TRBJ1-3
TGTGCCAGCTCACCAGGGACAGGGAATTGGAAGACCCAGTACTTC,CASSPGTGNWKTQYF,TRBV18,NA,TRBD1,TRBJ2-5
TGTGCCACCAGCAGAGATGGGGGGGTCGGGGAGCTGTTTTTT,CATSRDGGVGELFF,TRBV15,NA,TRBD2,TRBJ2-2
TGCAGCGTTGAGACAGACCTCTACGAGCAGTACTTC,CSVETDLYEQYF,TRBV29-1,NA,NA,TRBJ2-7
TGTGCCACCCTAACAGGGGGTATTACCGGGGAGCTGTTTTTT,CATLTGGITGELFF,TRBV6-5,NA,TRBD1,TRBJ2-2
TGTGCCAGCTTTCGGGAGTTCGGGACCGTATATAACTATGGCTACACCTTC,CASFREFGTVYNYGYTF,TRBV7-9,once,NA,TRBJ1-2
TGTGCCAGTAGTATGGGGGGATCGAGCACAGATACGCAGTATTTT,CASSMGGSSTDTQYF,TRBV19,NA,NA,TRBJ2-3
TGTGCCAGCAGCTTTTTTAGTACCGGTTCACCCCTCCACTTT,CASSFFSTGSPLHF,TRBV7-2,NA,NA,TRBJ1-6
TGTGCCAGCAGTGAGACTAGCGGTGAGCAGTTCTTC,CASSETSGEQFF,TRBV2,NA,TRBD2,TRBJ2-1
TGTGCCAGCAGTGACCCGAGACTAGCGGGGGGCCCTCATAAATACGAGCAGTACTTC,CASSDPRLAGGPHKYEQYF,TRBV6-4,NA,TRBD2,TRBJ2-7
TGCAGCGTGAGGACCGGACGGGGAAAGTACGAGCAGTACTTC,CSVRTGRGKYEQYF,TRBV29-1,NA,NA,TRBJ2-7
TGCGCCAGCAGCCAAGAGGGGCTCTATGGCTACACCTTC,CASSQEGLYGYTF,TRBV4-1,NA,NA,TRBJ1-2
TGTGCCAGCAGCTTCGCGGTGAACACTGAAGCTTTCTTT,CASSFAVNTEAFF,TRBV11-2,few,NA,TRBJ1-1
TGTGCCAGCAGTTACCGTCGGGACAGACCGTTGAATGGCTACACCTTC,CASSYRRDRPLNGYTF,TRBV27,NA,TRBD1,TRBJ1-2
TGTGCCAGCCAGGGGAAGGTGAACAATGAGCAGTTCTTC,CASQGKVNNEQFF,TRBV6-1,once,NA,TRBJ2-1
TGCGCCAGCAGCCATAGCGGGGGGGCTGGTGAACAGTTCTTC,CASSHSGGAGEQFF,TRBV4-3,NA,TRBD2,TRBJ2-1
TGCGCCAGCAGCTACAGGGGGCTAAGGACTGAAGCTTTCTTT,CASSYRGLRTEAFF,TRBV5-1,NA,TRBD1,TRBJ1-1
TGTGCCAGCAGTACTAGCGGGGGCCAAACCGGGGAGCTGTTTTTT,CASSTSGGQTGELFF,TRBV6-1,NA,TRBD2,TRBJ2-2
TGTGCCAGTAGTAGGGGGACAGGGACCCCCTTGGAGGAGCAGTTCTTC,CASSRGTGTPLEEQFF,TRBV19,NA,TRBD1,TRBJ2-1
TGCGCCAGCAGTGAGTCGAGGAAGGCTTATCCAGATACGCAGTATTTT,CASSESRKAYPDTQYF,TRBV10-1,few,NA,TRBJ2-3
TGCGCCAGCAGCCGGCAGGGTAGCTCCTACGAGCAGTACTTC,CASSRQGSSYEQYF,TRBV5-1,NA,NA,TRBJ2-7
TGTGCCAGCACCCGCCCACAGGGTGTTAATGAAAAACTGTTTTTT,CASTRPQGVNEKLFF,TRBV7-9,NA,NA,TRBJ1-4
TGTGCCAGCAGCTTAGCTTCCGACAGGAACAGGGAGCAGTACTTC,CASSLASDRNREQYF,TRBV7-9,NA,NA,TRBJ2-7
TGCGCCAGCACCCGGACAGGGGGCACGGAAGCTTTCTTT,CASTRTGGTEAFF,TRBV5-1,NA,TRBD1,TRBJ1-1
TGTGCCAGCAGTGAAGCGCTTCTGGCTAGCGGGGGGGTCAATGAGCAGTTCTTC,CASSEALLASGGVNEQFF,TRBV6-1,once,TRBD2,TRBJ2-1
TGTGCCAGCAGCGTAGACTCCTCCCACTATGGCTACACCTTC,CASSVDSSHYGYTF,TRBV9,NA,NA,TRBJ1-2
TGTGCCAGTAGTTCAGGTCCTACCTACGAGCAGTACTTC,CASSSGPTYEQYF,TRBV19,NA,NA,TRBJ2-7
TGTGCCAGCAGTAAGGGGGGGCCTGGCTATGAGCAGTTCTTC,CASSKGGPGYEQFF,TRBV5-4,NA,NA,TRBJ2-1
TGTGCCAGCAGCCTCGGGGGAGGCTACACCTTC,CASSLGGGYTF,TRBV7-9,NA,NA,TRBJ1-2
TGCAGCGTGAAGCGGTCCTACGAGCAGTACTTC,CSVKRSYEQYF,TRBV29-1,NA,NA,TRBJ2-7
TGTGCCAGTAGTATGTTTGCCGGGGGGGGCCTCACAGATACGCAGTATTTT,CASSMFAGGGLTDTQYF,TRBV19,NA,TRBD2,TRBJ2-3
TGTGCCAGCAGTGATTGGACAGGGGGCGGGGAGACCCAGTACTTC,CASSDWTGGGETQYF,TRBV6-1,few,TRBD1,TRBJ2-5
TGCGCCAGCAGCCAAGATGCTTTGGCTAGCGGGGGGTGGTCAGATACGCAGTATTTT,CASSQDALASGGWSDTQYF,TRBV4-1,NA,TRBD2,TRBJ2-3
TGTGCCAGCAGTGAAGTCAGCGGGGGGGCCAATGAGCAGTTCTTC,CASSEVSGGANEQFF,TRBV6-4,many,TRBD2,TRBJ2-1
TGCGCCAGCAGTCGGGACAGAAATTCACCCCTCCACTTT,CASSRDRNSPLHF,TRBV5-1,NA,TRBD1,TRBJ1-6